Below, 30 T cell receptor beta chains from the same sample are listed, as sequenced in a study of synovial regulatory T cells in juvenile arthritis. The assay was immunoSEQ multiplex PCR, and TCRdb's table has in-frame clones only and misses some. The sample holds approximately 10,000 clones. Findings and caveats of the study: TCR diversity was lower in inflammation-associated blood Treg cells than in other blood Treg cells.

Which antigens these TCRs recognize remains unknown. Sequenced sample: Treg cells from blood. Indicated subset: HLA-DR+ inflammation-associated blood Treg cells. These receptor sequences come from a donor aged 2 to 35 with juvenile idiopathic arthritis.

The chain links TRBV11-2 to TRBJ2-2; the TCRdb D gene call, TRBD2, has no DNA to confirm it. The CDR3 loop spans 15 amino acids. No DNA sequence is on record. Germline CDR1 is SGHAT and CDR2 is FQNNGV. The CDR3 protein is CASSLGGGSHGELFF.

The rearrangement links TRBV6-1 to TRBJ2-3; TCRdb's D call, TRBD2, is unchecked because there is no DNA. CDR3 length: 17 residues. Only the protein is on record. Looked up from germline, CDR1 is MNHNS and CDR2 is SASEGT. The CDR3 here is CASSATSGGDGLDTQYF.

The chain has TRBV6-5 and TRBJ2-7; the TCRdb D gene call, TRBD1, has no DNA to confirm it. CDR3 length equals 15 residues. No DNA accompanies this entry. Germline V gene lookup returns CDR1 MNHEY and CDR2 SVGAGI. The CDR3: CASFRPGTPSYEQYF.

V is TRBV5-6 and J is TRBJ2-6. This CDR3 comprises 14 residues. No DNA appears here. Germline V gives CDR1 SGHDT, CDR2 YYEEEE. This chain's CDR3 is CASTWGAGANVLTF.

The J gene is TRBJ2-3, the V gene TRBV15; TCRdb's assignment of TRBD2 cannot be checked, as there is no DNA. This CDR3 spans 17 amino acids. DNA is not on record. From germline, CDR1 is LNHNV and CDR2 YYDKDF (reference sequence). The CDR3 is CATSSPTTLLMADTQYF. The full variable domain, rest sourced from reference TRBV15 and TRBJ2-3, is DAMVIQNPRYQVTQFGKPVTLSCSQTLNHNVMYWYQQKSSQAPKLLFHYYDKDFNNEADTPDNFQSRRPNTSFCFLDIRSPGLGDTAMYLCATSSPTTLLMADTQYFGPGTRLTVL.

CDR3 sequence: CASSRIWVTEAFF. The V and J genes are TRBV7-9 and TRBJ1-1. Germline V gives CDR1 SEHNR, CDR2 FQNEAQ (reference sequence). The CDR3 consists of 13 residues. This entry has no DNA.

The CDR3 protein is CASSPILSSGTSGQETQYF. The rearrangement links TRBV5-6 to TRBJ2-5; the TCRdb D gene call, TRBD2, has no DNA to confirm it. This CDR3 is built from 19 residues. Only the protein is available. Germline V gives CDR1 SGHDT, CDR2 YYEEEE.

V and J are TRBV6-5 and TRBJ2-2. The CDR3 sequence is 15 residues long. No DNA appears here. Germline CDR1 is MNHEY and CDR2 is SVGAGI. CDR3 in amino acids: CASSAGWGTTGELFF.

The V and J genes are TRBV6-5 and TRBJ1-1; TCRdb's D gene call, TRBD1, goes unchecked for lack of DNA. Germline V lookup: CDR1 MNHEY, CDR2 SVGAGI. CDR3 length: 13 amino acids. No DNA appears here. The CDR3 protein is CASSYDRVGAAFF.

V is TRBV6-1 and J is TRBJ1-5; as DNA is missing, the TRBD1 call by TCRdb cannot be tested. CDR3 length: 14 amino acids. No DNA is given. Germline V CDR1 and CDR2: MNHNS, SASEGT. This CDR3 is CASGGTGDHQPQHF.

This rearrangement joins TRBV15 to TRBJ2-3; with no DNA, the TCRdb D assignment of TRBD2 cannot be verified. The CDR3 totals 14 residues. No DNA appears here. Germline V gene sequence: CDR1 LNHNV, CDR2 YYDKDF (reference sequence). The CDR3 loop is CATSAGRSTDTQYF.

This clone counts as medium-sized by frequency. This chain's CDR3 is CASSIVAARSQKGLFF. The rearrangement uses TRBV19 and TRBJ1-4. Per the germline V gene, CDR1 is LNHDA and CDR2 is SQIVND (reference sequence). The CDR3 length is 16 residues. The DNA is not on file.

This sequence joins TRBV5-1 and TRBJ1-1. This CDR3 has 16 residues. No DNA appears here. Germline CDR1 and CDR2: SGHRS and YFSETQ. CDR3 loop: CASSSAGAGTVTEAFF.

This chain links TRBV28 with TRBJ1-4; TCRdb indicates TRBD1, and absent DNA this call remains unverified. Germline CDR1 and CDR2: MDHEN and SYDVKM. The CDR3 length is 14 residues. No DNA sequence is on record. CDR3 protein: CASTGTVNNEKLFF.

The V gene is TRBV4-3, the J gene TRBJ2-2; the D call from TCRdb, TRBD2, cannot be confirmed without DNA. The germline gives CDR1 LGHNA, CDR2 YSLEER. The CDR3 extends over 15 amino acids. Only the protein is on record. CDR3 loop: CASSQYSGSAGELFF.

The chain has TRBV11-2 and TRBJ1-6. This CDR3 comprises 14 residues. Only the protein is available. Germline assignment: CDR1 SGHAT and CDR2 FQNNGV. This CDR3 reads CASSDAGTTSPLHF.

The chain carries TRBV27 and TRBJ1-4; TCRdb gives TRBD1 as the D gene, but with no DNA this cannot be confirmed. CDR1 and CDR2 from the germline V gene are MNHEY and SMNVEV (reference sequence). The CDR3 runs 15 residues. This entry has no DNA. The CDR3 is CASSTSGGFGEKLFF.

The rearrangement links TRBV7-2 to TRBJ2-1; TCRdb reports TRBD2, a call that lacks DNA to check it against. The CDR3 totals 14 residues. The entry carries no DNA sequence. CDR1 and CDR2 (germline): SGHTA, FQGNSA. CDR3 amino acids: CASSRLAEVNEQFF.

The V and J genes are TRBV27 and TRBJ1-5. CDR3 size: 15 residues. No DNA sequence is on record. CDR1 is MNHEY and CDR2 is SMNVEV in the germline V gene (reference sequence). CDR3 sequence: CASSWGWDPTMPQHF.

This CDR3 is CASSIRTGSNQPQHF. The chain has TRBV19 and TRBJ1-5; as DNA is missing, the TRBD1 call by TCRdb cannot be tested. Germline CDR1 LNHDA, CDR2 SQIVND (reference sequence). The CDR3 has 15 residues. No coding sequence is recorded.

This sequence joins TRBV15 and TRBJ1-4. Germline-derived CDR1 and CDR2 are LNHNV and YYDKDF (reference sequence). CDR3 length: 16 residues. The DNA sequence is not available. The CDR3 sequence is CATSRDAGADNEKLFF. Supplemented by reference TRBV15 and TRBJ1-4, the full variable domain reads DAMVIQNPRYQVTQFGKPVTLSCSQTLNHNVMYWYQQKSSQAPKLLFHYYDKDFNNEADTPDNFQSRRPNTSFCFLDIRSPGLGDTAMYLCATSRDAGADNEKLFFGSGTQLSVL.

The rearrangement links TRBV27 to TRBJ1-1; the TCRdb D gene call, TRBD1, has no DNA to confirm it. The CDR3 spans 14 residues. A DNA sequence was not provided. Per germline, CDR1 MNHEY and CDR2 SMNVEV (reference sequence). The CDR3 is CASSPTTGATEAFF.

V is TRBV10-3 and J is TRBJ1-6. Germline CDR1 is ENHRY and CDR2 is SYGVKD. This CDR3 region has 15 residues. Only the protein is available. The CDR3 protein is CAISGTGTLGSPLHF.

The V and J genes are TRBV6-1 and TRBJ1-4; TCRdb proposes TRBD1, but this gene call is untestable without DNA. Germline loops: CDR1 MNHNS, CDR2 SASEGT. This CDR3 has 15 residues. A DNA sequence was not provided. The CDR3 region is CASSVQGAANEKLFF.

The rearrangement uses TRBV29-1 and TRBJ1-4; absent DNA, TCRdb's TRBD1 call cannot be checked. The CDR3 totals 15 residues. The DNA is unrecorded. Germline CDR1 reads SQVTM; CDR2 reads ANQGSEA. CDR3 loop: CSVESVGAGNEKLFF.

V is TRBV5-1 and J is TRBJ2-7; without DNA, the TCRdb call of TRBD1 cannot be checked. Germline V CDR1 and CDR2: SGHRS, YFSETQ. The CDR3 is made up of 17 amino acids. Nucleotide data are not available. The CDR3 spells CASSLEPTGQGIYGQYF. The variable domain in full, completed from reference TRBV5-1 and TRBJ2-7, reads KAGVTQTPRYLIKTRGQQVTLSCSPISGHRSVSWYQQTPGQGLQFLFEYFSETQRNKGNFPGRFSGRQFSNSRSEMNVSTLELGDSALYLCASSLEPTGQGIYGQYFGPGTRLTVT.

This chain links TRBV5-6 with TRBJ2-7. This CDR3 has 11 residues. Only the protein is on record. CDR1 and CDR2 (germline): SGHDT, YYEEEE. The CDR3 reads CASSLNSAQYF.

The chain recombines TRBV11-2 with TRBJ2-7; the D gene TCRdb calls, TRBD2, cannot be checked with no DNA. The CDR3 spans 14 residues. No DNA was logged. CDR1 is SGHAT and CDR2 is FQNNGV in the germline V gene. CDR3 sequence reads: CASSPSRLTYEQYF.

This chain connects TRBV5-4 to TRBJ2-3; TCRdb lists TRBD2, though no DNA is available to test this call. Germline CDR1 SGHNT, CDR2 YYREEE (reference sequence). The CDR3 runs to 19 residues. The coding DNA is unavailable. The CDR3 sequence: CASSYEGLAGGYSTDTQYF. The full variable domain, completed using reference TRBV5-4 and TRBJ2-3, is ETGVTQSPTHLIKTRGQQVTLRCSSQSGHNTVSWYQQALGQGPQFIFQYYREEENGRGNFPPRFSGLQFPNYSSELNVNALELDDSALYLCASSYEGLAGGYSTDTQYFGPGTRLTVL.

The CDR3 spells CASRQPGTGHLLPYEQYF. The V and J genes are TRBV7-9 and TRBJ2-7; TCRdb picks TRBD1, but there is no DNA to check that call. The CDR3 length is 18 residues. The coding DNA is unavailable. Germline-derived CDR1 and CDR2 are SEHNR and FQNEAQ (reference sequence).